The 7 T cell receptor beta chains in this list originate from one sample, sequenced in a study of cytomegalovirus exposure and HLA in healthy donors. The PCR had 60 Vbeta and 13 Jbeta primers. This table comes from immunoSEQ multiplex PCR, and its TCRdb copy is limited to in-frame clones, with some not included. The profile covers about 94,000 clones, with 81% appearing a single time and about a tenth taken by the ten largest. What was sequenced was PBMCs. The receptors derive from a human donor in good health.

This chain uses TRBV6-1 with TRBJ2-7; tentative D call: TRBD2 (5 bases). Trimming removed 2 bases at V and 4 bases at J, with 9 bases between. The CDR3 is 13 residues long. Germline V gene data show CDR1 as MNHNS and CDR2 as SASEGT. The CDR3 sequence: CASSESGVYEQYF. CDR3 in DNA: TGTGCCAGCAGTGAATCCGGGGTGTACGAGCAGTACTTC.

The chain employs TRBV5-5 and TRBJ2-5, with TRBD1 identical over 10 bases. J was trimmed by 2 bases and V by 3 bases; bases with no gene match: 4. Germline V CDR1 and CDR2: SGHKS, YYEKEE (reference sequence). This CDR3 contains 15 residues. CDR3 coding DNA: TGTGCCAGCAGCTCCGGGACAGGGGTACAAGAGACCCAGTACTTC. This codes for CASSSGTGVQETQYF.

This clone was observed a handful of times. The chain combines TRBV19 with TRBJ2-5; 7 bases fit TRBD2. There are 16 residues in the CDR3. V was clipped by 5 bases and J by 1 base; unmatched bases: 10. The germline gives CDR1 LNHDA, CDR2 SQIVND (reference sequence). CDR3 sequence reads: CASSLGGVGAQETQYF. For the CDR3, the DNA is TGTGCCAGTAGTCTGGGGGGGGTAGGGGCCCAAGAGACCCAGTACTTC.

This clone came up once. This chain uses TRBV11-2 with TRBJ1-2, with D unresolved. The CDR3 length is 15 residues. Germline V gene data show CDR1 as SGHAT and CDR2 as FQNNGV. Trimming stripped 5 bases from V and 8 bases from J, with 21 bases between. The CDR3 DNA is TGTGCCAGCAGCCCGTTCGCAGAGAGGGCCCTAGGCTACACCTTC. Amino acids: CASSPFAERALGYTF. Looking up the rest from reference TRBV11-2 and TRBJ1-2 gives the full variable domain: EAGVAQSPRYKIIEKRQSVAFWCNPISGHATLYWYQQILGQGPKLLIQFQNNGVVDDSQLPKDRFSAERLKGVDSTLKIQPAKLEDSAVYLCASSPFAERALGYTFGSGTRLTVV.

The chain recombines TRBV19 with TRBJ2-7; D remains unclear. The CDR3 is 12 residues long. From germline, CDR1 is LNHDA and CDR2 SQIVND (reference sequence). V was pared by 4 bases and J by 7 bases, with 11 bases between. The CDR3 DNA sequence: TGTGCCAGTAGTACCCGTGCCGGGGAGCAGTACTTC. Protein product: CASSTRAGEQYF.

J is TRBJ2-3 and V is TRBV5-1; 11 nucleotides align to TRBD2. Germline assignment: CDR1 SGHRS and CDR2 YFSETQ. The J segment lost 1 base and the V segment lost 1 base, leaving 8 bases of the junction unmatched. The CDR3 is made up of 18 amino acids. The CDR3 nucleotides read TGCGCCAGCAGCTTGCGCCCCCCTAGCGGGGGGCGCACAGATACGCAGTATTTT. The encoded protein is CASSLRPPSGGRTDTQYF.

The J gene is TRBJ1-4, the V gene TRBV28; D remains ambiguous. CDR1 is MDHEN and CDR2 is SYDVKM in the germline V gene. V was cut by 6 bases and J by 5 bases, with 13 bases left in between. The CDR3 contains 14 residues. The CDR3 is CASSQGGPNEKLFF. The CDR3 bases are TGTGCCAGCAGCCAAGGAGGACCAAATGAAAAACTGTTTTTT.